This T cell receptor (beta chain) was identified during a study of T cell responses to AZD1222 COVID-19 vaccine. Study overall: Some second doses came at about 4 weeks and others at about 12 weeks; these were pooled.

Note on this clone: Its antigen is currently unknown.

The table came from immunoSEQ multiplex PCR; TCRdb's copy has only in-frame clones and leaves some out. The sample has 180,000 or so clones; 85% to 90% are singletons. Study-wide findings and caveats: AZD1222 recipients seropositive at baseline numbered only 6 or 7. Donors were largely white British and mainly female; clonal diversity was possibly underestimated.

The CDR3 has 14 amino acids. Trimming stripped 3 bases from V and 6 bases from J, with 12 bases between. The V gene's germline CDR1 is KGHSH and CDR2 LQKENI. V gene TRBV18 combines with J gene TRBJ1-5; D not certain. The material was peripheral blood, obtained on day 0 of AZD1222 vaccination. This receptor was obtained from an adult in good health. In DNA, the CDR3 is TGTGCCAGCTCACCCGGGAGGGTAGGTCAGCCCCAGCATTTT. Its translation is CASSPGRVGQPQHF.